The T cell receptor beta chain under discussion was sequenced for a study of radiation and T cells in renal cell carcinoma. The wider study: Nephrectomy followed 15 Gy stereotactic body radiation by 4 weeks.

Of note for this clone: The target antigen is unknown.

As to time point: blood 2 weeks post-SBRT. Treatment in this sample: 15 Gy SBRT to primary tumor, nephrectomy 4 weeks later. Radiation-treated patients gave blood at baseline, week 2 and week 4. Findings of the study overall: Top tumor clonotypes rose in blood 2 weeks post-radiation, then contracted. Pretreatment tumor biopsies were lacking, so baseline clonotypes are unknown.

TCRdb keeps only in-frame clones here, not all; method: immunoSEQ multiplex PCR. The sample includes about 150,000 clones, 80% to 90% of them seen just once. This TCR was recovered from a woman aged 45-59 years with renal cell carcinoma. The sequencing here drew on blood, taken from a patient whose treatment included radiotherapy and nephrectomy.

CDR3 sequence reads: CASSSQLAIGNNNSPLHF. In DNA form, the CDR3 reads TGTGCCAGCAGCTCTCAGTTAGCTATTGGGAATAATAATTCACCCCTCCACTTT. This chain connects TRBV7-2 to TRBJ1-6; D unclear. CDR3 length: 18 amino acids. Per the germline V gene, CDR1 is SGHTA and CDR2 is FQGNSA. V lost 4 bases to trimming and J lost 5 bases, with 21 bases between them.